Listed here are 6 T cell receptor beta chains from one sample, sequenced in a study of blood T cells in healthy people across ages. A sample-barcoded 5' primer and a J-beta primer mix were used in a second PCR of about 7 to 11 cycles. MiXCR, run by TCRdb on the 5' RACE reads, gives a single entry per CDR3 protein. The table has over 500,000 distinct CDR3 sequences, about 27% seen once. This sample also belongs to another study, concerning T cells of mothers and their children.

Sample: blood. Source of these receptors: a boy between 2 and 15 years old in good health.

The chain has TRBV20-1 and TRBJ1-4, with 7 positions matching TRBD1. Trimming cost V 5 bases and J 4 bases; bases outside gene matches: 4. CDR1 and CDR2 from the germline V gene are DFQATT and SNEGSKA (reference sequence). CDR3 length equals 13 residues. CDR3 amino acids: CSAPDRINEKLFF. The CDR3 bases are TGCAGTGCTCCGGACAGGATTAATGAAAAACTGTTTTTT.

This clonotype was seen only a few times. The rearrangement links TRBV6-2 or TRBV6-3 to TRBJ2-5; D gene ambiguous. The J call may be faulty, since TRBJ2-7 better matches the DNA end. The germline CDR1 and CDR2 sequences are MNHEY and SVGEGT. The CDR3 is made up of 14 amino acids. CDR3 nucleotides: TGTGCCAGCAGTCCCATGAGGAACAAGTACGAGCAGTACTTC. It translates to CASSPMRNKYEQYF.

CDR3 sequence reads: CASSLNVALYEQYF. CDR3 DNA sequence: TGTGCCAGCAGCCTAAACGTGGCGCTCTACGAGCAGTACTTC. V and J are TRBV11-2 and TRBJ2-7; no reliable D call. Germline V gives CDR1 SGHAT, CDR2 FQNNGV. The V end lost 5 bases, the J end lost 3 bases, and 14 bases lay between the germline ends. CDR3 length: 14 residues. The full variable domain, its missing parts supplied by reference TRBV11-2 and TRBJ2-7, is EAGVAQSPRYKIIEKRQSVAFWCNPISGHATLYWYQQILGQGPKLLIQFQNNGVVDDSQLPKDRFSAERLKGVDSTLKIQPAKLEDSAVYLCASSLNVALYEQYFGPGTRLTVT.

This sequence joins TRBV10-3 and TRBJ2-7, with 9 bases fitting TRBD2. This CDR3 is built from 14 residues. Per germline, CDR1 ENHRY and CDR2 SYGVKD. V gave up 2 bases and J gave up 1 base; unmatched junction bases: 0. The CDR3 DNA reads as TGTGCCATCAGTGAGCTAGCGGGGTCCTACGAGCAGTACTTC. This sequence encodes CAISELAGSYEQYF.

The V and J genes are TRBV12-3 or TRBV12-4 and TRBJ1-3; D is ambiguous. The CDR3 sequence is 14 residues long. V was shortened by 3 bases and J by 0 bases, with 6 bases between the two germline ends. The CDR3: CASSFYTSGNTIYF. DNA for the CDR3: TGTGCCAGCAGTTTCTACACCTCTGGAAACACCATATATTTT.

CDR3 nucleotides: TGCAGCGTTGAAGCCCTAGGCCTTAGCTCCTACAATGAGCAGTTCTTC. It yields the protein CSVEALGLSSYNEQFF. The chain has TRBV29-1 and TRBJ2-1; no clear D gene. V lost 1 base and J lost 0, with 13 bases in between. This CDR3 is built from 16 residues. CDR1 is SQVTM, CDR2 ANQGSEA, per germline.